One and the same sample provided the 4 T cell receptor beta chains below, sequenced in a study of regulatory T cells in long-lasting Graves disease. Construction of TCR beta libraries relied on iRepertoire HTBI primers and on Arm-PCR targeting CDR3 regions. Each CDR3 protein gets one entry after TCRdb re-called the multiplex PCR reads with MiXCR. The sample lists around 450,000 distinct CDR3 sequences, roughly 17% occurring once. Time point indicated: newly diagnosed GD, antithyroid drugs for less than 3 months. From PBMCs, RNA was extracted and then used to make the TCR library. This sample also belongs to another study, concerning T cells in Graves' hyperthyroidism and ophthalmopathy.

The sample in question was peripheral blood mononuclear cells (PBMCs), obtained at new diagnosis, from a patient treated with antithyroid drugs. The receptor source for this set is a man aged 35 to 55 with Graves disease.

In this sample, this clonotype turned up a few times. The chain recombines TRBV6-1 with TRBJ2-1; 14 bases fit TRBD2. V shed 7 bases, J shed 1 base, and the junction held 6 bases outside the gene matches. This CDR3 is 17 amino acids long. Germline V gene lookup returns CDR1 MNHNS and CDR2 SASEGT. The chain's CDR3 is CASTPGTSGGSYNEQFF. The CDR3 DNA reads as TGTGCCAGCACTCCAGGGACTAGCGGGGGTTCCTACAATGAGCAGTTCTTC.

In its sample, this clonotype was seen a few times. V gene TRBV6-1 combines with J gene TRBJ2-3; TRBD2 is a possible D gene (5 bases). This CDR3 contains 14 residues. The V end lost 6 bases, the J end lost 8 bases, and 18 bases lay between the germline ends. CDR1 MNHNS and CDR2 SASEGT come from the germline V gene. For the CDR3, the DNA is TGTGCCAGCAGGACGTCGACACCCCGGGGTACGCAGTATTTT. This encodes CASRTSTPRGTQYF.

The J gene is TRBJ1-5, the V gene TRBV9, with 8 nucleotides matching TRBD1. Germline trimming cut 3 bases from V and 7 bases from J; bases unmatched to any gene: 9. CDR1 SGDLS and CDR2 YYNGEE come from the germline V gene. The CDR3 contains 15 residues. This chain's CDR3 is CASSEMTGDGQPQHF. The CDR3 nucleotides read TGTGCCAGCAGCGAAATGACAGGGGACGGCCAGCCCCAGCATTTT. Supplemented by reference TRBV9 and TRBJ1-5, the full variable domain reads DSGVTQTPKHLITATGQRVTLRCSPRSGDLSVYWYQQSLDQGLQFLIQYYNGEERAKGNILERFSAQQFPDLHSELNLSSLELGDSALYFCASSEMTGDGQPQHFGDGTRLSIL.

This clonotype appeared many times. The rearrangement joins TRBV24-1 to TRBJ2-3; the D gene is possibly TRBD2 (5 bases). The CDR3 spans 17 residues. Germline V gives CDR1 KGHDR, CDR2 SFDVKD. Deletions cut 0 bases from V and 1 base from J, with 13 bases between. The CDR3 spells CATSDLRRTGGTDTQYF. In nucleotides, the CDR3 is TGTGCCACCAGTGATTTGAGAAGGACTGGGGGCACAGATACGCAGTATTTT.